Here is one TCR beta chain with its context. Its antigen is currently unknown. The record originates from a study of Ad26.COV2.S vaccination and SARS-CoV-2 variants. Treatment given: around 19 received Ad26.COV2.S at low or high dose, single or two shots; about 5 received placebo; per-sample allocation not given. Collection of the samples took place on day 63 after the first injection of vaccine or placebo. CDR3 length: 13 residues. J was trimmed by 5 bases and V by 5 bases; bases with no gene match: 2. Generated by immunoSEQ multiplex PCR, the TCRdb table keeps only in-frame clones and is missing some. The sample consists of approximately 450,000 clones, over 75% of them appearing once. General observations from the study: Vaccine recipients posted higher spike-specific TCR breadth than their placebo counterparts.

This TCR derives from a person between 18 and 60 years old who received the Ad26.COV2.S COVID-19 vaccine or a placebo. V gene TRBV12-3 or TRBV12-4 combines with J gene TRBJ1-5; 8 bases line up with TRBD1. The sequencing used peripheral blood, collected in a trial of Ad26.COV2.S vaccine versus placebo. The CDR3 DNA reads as TGTGCCAGCAGTACAGGGGGGGATCAGCCCCAGCATTTT. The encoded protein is CASSTGGDQPQHF.